The present entry profiles one T cell receptor (beta chain) with its context. The observed sequence ends 3 residues before the CDR3 terminus, with the missing tail filled in from the germline J gene. This CDR3 is built from 11 residues. With 6 bases removed from V and 6 bases from J, the gap between germline ends came to 7 bases. The germline gives CDR1 SEHNR, CDR2 FQNEAQ (reference sequence). This sample is drawn from a study of Tregs in tolerant kidney transplant recipients. Method: immunoSEQ multiplex PCR; TCRdb's copy keeps in-frame clones and lacks some. This table lists 30,000 or so clones. V usage is TRBV7-9 and J usage is TRBJ2-3; D gene unclear. This receptor was obtained from a human donor who received a combined kidney and bone marrow transplant. The sample was CD8+ T cells from blood, taken before the transplant. The CDR3 sequence is CASRTLDTQYF. The DNA read from the CDR3 is TGTGCCAGCAGGACTTTGGATACG.